The 22 T cell receptor beta chains in this list originate from one sample, sequenced in a study of beta chain features in type 1 diabetes. The whole isolated RNA underwent reverse transcription, so sequencing captured expressed TCRB transcripts. This table comes from immunoSEQ multiplex PCR, and its TCRdb copy is limited to in-frame clones, with some not included. This sample carries 130,000 to 150,000 clones, 6.5% to 8.5% of them seen once, and the ten largest clones take around 1.5%. The sample consisted of central memory CD4+ T cells from blood. The receptors stem from a woman in her 30s in good health.

The V call is TRBV30, the J call TRBJ1-5; tentatively, D is TRBD1 (6 bases). This CDR3 has 15 amino acids. V was cut by 1 base and J by 0 bases, with 10 bases left in between. The germline CDR1 and CDR2 sequences are GTSNPN and SVGIG (reference sequence). The CDR3 region is CAWSGGGNSNQPQHF. DNA of the CDR3: TGTGCCTGGAGTGGAGGGGGTAATAGCAATCAGCCCCAGCATTTT.

This clone was seen ten or more times. V and J are TRBV28 and TRBJ2-4; 10 nucleotides match TRBD2. The CDR3 is made up of 14 amino acids. Germline V gene lookup returns CDR1 MDHEN and CDR2 SYDVKM. V was pared by 5 bases and J by 9 bases, with 7 bases of the junction left unmatched. CDR3 DNA: TGTGCCAGCAGTCCCTCAGCGGGGGGGGGCATTCAGTACTTC. It specifies CASSPSAGGGIQYF.

The J gene is TRBJ1-2, the V gene TRBV6-6, with 9 bases aligning to TRBD1. CDR1 and CDR2 from the germline V gene are MNHNY and SVGAGI (reference sequence). The CDR3 has 14 amino acids. V lost 7 bases and J lost 4; bases outside the gene matches: 7. The CDR3 loop reads CASTRGQGFYGYTF. The CDR3 DNA is TGTGCCAGCACCAGAGGACAGGGGTTCTATGGCTACACCTTC.

This clone occurred a few times. The CDR3 region is CAINSPTGSTDTQYF. CDR3 nucleotide sequence: TGTGCCATAAATTCCCCGACAGGGAGCACAGATACGCAGTATTTT. The chain recombines TRBV28 with TRBJ2-3; 7 bases match TRBD1. Unmatched junction bases numbered 10, after V lost 10 bases and J lost 0 bases. CDR1 MDHEN and CDR2 SYDVKM come from the germline V gene. This CDR3 is 15 amino acids long. The variable domain in full, with the rest retrieved from reference TRBV28 and TRBJ2-3, is DVKVTQSSRYLVKRTGEKVFLECVQDMDHENMFWYRQDPGLGLRLIYFSYDVKMKEKGDIPEGYSVSREKKERFSLILESASTNQTSMYLCAINSPTGSTDTQYFGPGTRLTVL.

CDR3: CASKEGNNEQYF. The CDR3 DNA is TGTGCCAGCAAGGAGGGGAACAACGAGCAGTACTTC. The rearrangement joins TRBV28 to TRBJ2-7, with D tentatively TRBD2 (6 bases). The germline CDR1 and CDR2 sequences are MDHEN and SYDVKM. The CDR3 extends over 12 amino acids. With 7 bases removed from V and 5 bases from J, the gap between germline ends came to 12 bases.

This clone was observed many times. The V and J genes are TRBV7-2 and TRBJ2-5; TRBD1 aligns across 9 bases. V was clipped by 2 bases and J by 4 bases; unmatched bases: 5. The CDR3 runs 15 residues. From germline, CDR1 is SGHTA and CDR2 FQGNSA. CDR3 sequence: CASSLTGGPPETQYF. The CDR3 coding sequence is TGTGCCAGCAGCTTAACAGGGGGCCCGCCAGAGACCCAGTACTTC.

The sample holds a few counts of this clone. The chain has TRBV5-4 and TRBJ2-7; perhaps TRBD2 as D (6 bases). The CDR3 has 14 amino acids. Trimming took off 6 bases at V and 0 bases at J, with 13 bases between the two ends. CDR1 and CDR2 (germline): SGHNT, YYREEE (reference sequence). CDR3 bases: TGTGCCAGCACCTCTCGGGGGAGCTCCTACGAGCAGTACTTC. Its protein product is CASTSRGSSYEQYF.

This clone was observed a few times. This chain uses TRBV15 with TRBJ2-5, with D possibly matching TRBD2 (7 bases). The germline V gene encodes CDR1 LNHNV and CDR2 YYDKDF (reference sequence). The CDR3 is made up of 14 amino acids. Trimming took 1 base from V and 5 from J, leaving 11 bases between them. In DNA, the CDR3 is TGTGCCACCAGCAGAGGGGGGGGCTTGGAGACCCAGTACTTC. It specifies CATSRGGGLETQYF.

This chain links TRBV18 with TRBJ1-1; D unclear. Between the trimmed V and J ends, which lost 3 bases and 3 bases, there was a span of 14 bases. CDR1 KGHSH and CDR2 LQKENI come from the germline V gene. The length of the CDR3 is 15 residues. CDR3 loop: CASSPTGGKDTEAFF. CDR3 nucleotide sequence: TGTGCCAGCTCACCGACGGGAGGAAAGGACACTGAAGCTTTCTTT.

The genes are TRBV7-9 and TRBJ1-1; D is possibly TRBD1 (6 bases). The CDR3 length is 13 residues. Germline CDR1 SEHNR, CDR2 FQNEAQ (reference sequence). V was shortened by 6 bases and J by 1 base, with 9 bases between the two germline ends. The CDR3 reads CASSQDRNTEAFF. CDR3 sequence (DNA): TGTGCCAGCAGTCAGGACAGGAACACTGAAGCTTTCTTT.

This clone was detected many times. The chain employs TRBV7-9 and TRBJ2-3, with 7 bases that match TRBD1. Per the germline V gene, CDR1 is SEHNR and CDR2 is FQNEAQ (reference sequence). This CDR3 region has 15 residues. The ends lost 5 bases at V and 3 bases at J; junction bases unmatched: 8. CDR3 sequence: CASSQQGIETDTQYF. The CDR3 DNA is TGTGCCAGCAGCCAACAGGGGATTGAGACAGATACGCAGTATTTT.

This clone occurred a few times. The rearrangement links TRBV2 to TRBJ2-6, with TRBD1 as a possible D gene (5 bases). V was pared by 4 bases and J by 1 base, with 8 bases between. Per germline, CDR1 SNHLY and CDR2 FYNNEI. The CDR3 runs to 15 residues. In nucleotides, the CDR3 is TGTGCCAGCAGTGTGAAGGGGTCTGGGGCCAACGTCCTGACTTTC. It encodes CASSVKGSGANVLTF.

This clone was counted only a few times. The genes are TRBV30 and TRBJ2-7, with a weak D call TRBD1 (6 bases). Germline CDR1 reads GTSNPN; CDR2 reads SVGIG (reference sequence). The germline V and J ends were trimmed by 3 bases and 0 bases, with 12 bases remaining between them. CDR3 size: 14 residues. The DNA for the CDR3 is TGTGCCTGGAGGAACAGGGTTAGCTCCTACGAGCAGTACTTC. It specifies CAWRNRVSSYEQYF.

In its sample, this clone was seen many times. The chain recombines TRBV7-2 with TRBJ2-5; D gene unclear. The CDR3 has 13 amino acids. V was trimmed by 5 bases and J by 3 bases, leaving 10 bases between them. CDR1 and CDR2 (germline): SGHTA, FQGNSA. The CDR3 loop reads CASSQSEEETQYF. The CDR3 region has the DNA TGTGCCAGCAGCCAAAGCGAGGAAGAGACCCAGTACTTC.

The V gene is TRBV11-2, the J gene TRBJ2-2; 11 bases are a match to TRBD2. The ends lost 0 bases at V and 8 bases at J; junction bases unmatched: 2. Germline loops: CDR1 SGHAT, CDR2 FQNNGV. The CDR3 has 15 residues. CDR3 residues: CASSLELAGVGELFF. The CDR3 coding sequence is TGTGCCAGCAGCTTAGAACTAGCGGGAGTTGGGGAGCTGTTTTTT. Full variable domain (rest looked up from reference TRBV11-2 and TRBJ2-2): EAGVAQSPRYKIIEKRQSVAFWCNPISGHATLYWYQQILGQGPKLLIQFQNNGVVDDSQLPKDRFSAERLKGVDSTLKIQPAKLEDSAVYLCASSLELAGVGELFFGEGSRLTVL.

This chain connects TRBV19 to TRBJ1-5; D remains unclear. The CDR3 spans 14 residues. The V gene lost 1 base and the J gene lost 4 bases, with 8 bases spanning the gap. Germline V gives CDR1 LNHDA, CDR2 SQIVND (reference sequence). The CDR3 spells CASSIATGNQPQHF. CDR3 bases: TGTGCCAGTAGTATAGCCACCGGTAATCAGCCCCAGCATTTT.

V gene TRBV6-5 combines with J gene TRBJ1-5, with TRBD1 identical over 8 bases. V was pared by 4 bases and J by 6 bases, with 2 bases of the junction left unmatched. This CDR3 has 13 residues. CDR1 is MNHEY, CDR2 SVGAGI, per germline. In DNA form, the CDR3 reads TGTGCCAGCAGTTCAGGGGGCGGTCAGCCCCAGCATTTT. This gives the protein CASSSGGGQPQHF.

The V gene is TRBV7-2, the J gene TRBJ2-3; 12 nucleotides match TRBD2. V lost 5 bases to trimming and J lost 5 bases; unmatched junction nucleotides: 2. This CDR3 has 14 residues. Germline V gene sequence: CDR1 SGHTA, CDR2 FQGNSA. CDR3 amino acids: CASSPGLAGDTQYF. The DNA for the CDR3 is TGTGCCAGCAGCCCGGGACTAGCGGGAGATACGCAGTATTTT. Complete variable domain (other parts from reference TRBV7-2 and TRBJ2-3): GAGVSQSPSNKVTEKGKDVELRCDPISGHTALYWYRQSLGQGLEFLIYFQGNSAPDKSGLPSDRFSAERTGGSVSTLTIQRTQQEDSAVYLCASSPGLAGDTQYFGPGTRLTVL.

This clone has ten or more counts. The chain uses TRBV9 and TRBJ2-1; TRBD2 agrees at 11 bases. V lost 4 bases to trimming and J lost 4 bases; unmatched junction nucleotides: 13. The CDR3 extends over 18 amino acids. Germline V gene lookup returns CDR1 SGDLS and CDR2 YYNGEE. The CDR3 loop reads CASSLGTSGRRRYNEQFF. CDR3 in DNA: TGTGCCAGCAGCTTAGGGACTAGCGGCCGTCGGCGGTACAATGAGCAGTTCTTC.

This clone was counted between two and nine times. The rearrangement links TRBV7-2 to TRBJ1-2, with 9 bases fitting TRBD1. Per the germline V gene, CDR1 is SGHTA and CDR2 is FQGNSA. This CDR3 is 15 amino acids long. Trimming at V came to 5 bases and at J to 6 bases, leaving 10 bases not matched to a gene. The CDR3 here is CASSASLTGGDGYTF. The CDR3, as DNA: TGTGCCAGCAGCGCCAGCTTAACAGGGGGCGATGGCTACACCTTC.

The V call is TRBV27, the J call TRBJ1-5; TRBD1 is a possible D gene (6 bases). CDR3 size: 13 residues. V dropped 3 bases and J dropped 4 bases, with 7 bases sitting between them. Looked up from germline, CDR1 is MNHEY and CDR2 is SMNVEV (reference sequence). Here the CDR3 DNA reads TGTGCCAGCAGTTTTACAGGGAATCAGCCCCAGCATTTT. This codes for CASSFTGNQPQHF.

V is TRBV6-1 and J is TRBJ1-5, with a possible D match to TRBD1 (5 bases). The germline gives CDR1 MNHNS, CDR2 SASEGT. The V end was cut by 9 bases, the J end by 0 bases, with 15 bases between. This CDR3 spans 15 amino acids. In nucleotides, the CDR3 is TGTGCCAGTTCCGACAGTCCCTATAGCAATCAGCCCCAGCATTTT. This gives the protein CASSDSPYSNQPQHF.